The entry below gives a single T cell receptor beta chain sequence along with its context. The sample is drawn from a study of CD8+ T cells in alopecia areata. V trimming: 6 bases; J trimming: 4 bases; junction bases outside the gene matches: 5. The CDR3 has 13 amino acids. Germline CDR1 and CDR2: SQVTM and ANQGSEA. Sequencing relied on a cDNA template that was reverse transcribed from extracted RNA. Sequenced by immunoSEQ multiplex PCR; TCRdb stores in-frame clones only, minus some. Among about 140,000 clones listed, about 60% were seen once. The source of this sequence is a human donor in good health. The sample was CD4+ T cells sorted from blood. This chain joins TRBV29-1 and TRBJ2-7, with 11 bases fitting TRBD1. The chain's CDR3 is CSVRTGGEYEQYF. The CDR3 nucleotides read TGCAGCGTCCGGACAGGGGGCGAATACGAGCAGTACTTC.